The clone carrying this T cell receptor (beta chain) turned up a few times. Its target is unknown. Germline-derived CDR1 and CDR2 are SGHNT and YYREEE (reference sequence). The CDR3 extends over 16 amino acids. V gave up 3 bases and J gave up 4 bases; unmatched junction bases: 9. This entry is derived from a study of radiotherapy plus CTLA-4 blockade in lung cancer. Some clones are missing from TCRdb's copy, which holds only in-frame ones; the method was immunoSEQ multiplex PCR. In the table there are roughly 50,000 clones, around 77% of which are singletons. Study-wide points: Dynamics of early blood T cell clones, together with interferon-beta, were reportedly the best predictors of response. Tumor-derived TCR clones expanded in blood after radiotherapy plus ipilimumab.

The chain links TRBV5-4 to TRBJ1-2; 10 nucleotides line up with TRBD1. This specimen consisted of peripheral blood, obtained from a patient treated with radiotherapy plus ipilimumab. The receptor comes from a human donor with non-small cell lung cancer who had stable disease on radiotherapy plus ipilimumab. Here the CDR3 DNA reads TGTGCCAGCAGCTCTGGGCCGGGACAGGGGTCCTATGGCTACACCTTC. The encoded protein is CASSSGPGQGSYGYTF.